Listed below are T cell receptor beta chains from one sample, sequenced in a study of T cells in Graves' hyperthyroidism and ophthalmopathy. A single record per CDR3 protein comes from TCRdb applying MiXCR to the multiplex PCR reads. The sample lists more than 500,000 distinct CDR3 sequences, roughly 14% occurring once. The sequenced sample consisted of blood. The receptors shown here come from a woman in her thirties or forties with Graves' ophthalmopathy. The CDR3 runs from the conserved cysteine through the conserved F or W. Clone size, where shown, is once, few, many, or a class for clones that have expanded.

v_call	clone_size	j_call	cdr3_aa
TRBV12-3/TRBV12-4	many	TRBJ1-3	CASSLPGYGNTIYF
TRBV3-1	-	TRBJ1-2	CASSQGTRGGYTF
TRBV12-3/TRBV12-4	many	TRBJ2-7	CASRPEQGGEQYF
TRBV6-5	many	TRBJ1-2	CASSSQGNYGYTF
TRBV30	many	TRBJ1-2	CAWSAGYTGYGYTF
TRBV6-5	many	TRBJ2-7	CASSYSSLFEQYF
TRBV19	-	TRBJ1-2	CASTGTWISSMGGYTF
TRBV9	-	TRBJ2-7	CASSQTSGLPYEQYF
TRBV19	few	TRBJ2-2	CASSTQTNTGELFF
TRBV13	many	TRBJ2-7	CASSLKAGGPNKQYF
TRBV2	many	TRBJ2-7	CASSEDSGAQYF
TRBV20-1	few	TRBJ2-5	CSARDAAGGRETQYF
TRBV5-5	many	TRBJ1-2	CASSLVGQWDGYTF
TRBV6-1	many	TRBJ1-5	CASSLRTGGQPQHF
TRBV30	few	TRBJ1-1	CAWKGTGGIRGWVNTEAFF
TRBV4-2	-	TRBJ2-5	CASSQLTTGETQYF
TRBV28	many	TRBJ2-7	CASSQQGPRYEQYF
TRBV5-1	once	TRBJ2-2	CASSPTSPYSGELFF
TRBV28	many	TRBJ2-7	CASSSRGHYEQYF
TRBV25-1	many	TRBJ1-2	CASSEYRTDNYGYTF
TRBV6-5	many	TRBJ2-7	CASSYASGKSYEQYF
TRBV6-1	many	TRBJ1-5	CASSEVGTGDQPQHF